This TCR beta chain appears in the sequencing data of a study of identical twins. General observations from the study: Within beta out-of-frame sequences, the excess sharing observed between twins was weaker. Beta clonotypes that were abundant in cord blood contained fewer insertions, a pattern absent from memory repertoires.

Trimming took 5 bases from V and 0 from J; bases not matched to a gene: 10. Germline CDR1 and CDR2: SGHKS and YYEKEE (reference sequence). CDR3 length: 17 residues. Template switching created a universal primer site, and the cDNA included unique molecular identifiers. MiXCR was run by TCRdb on the 5' RACE reads, yielding one entry per CDR3 protein. The table records over 250,000 distinct CDR3 sequences, 9.5% of them present only once. Healthy Caucasians were all of the donors. This clonotype was detected ten times or more. Its antigen is unknown. These sequences were also reported in another study, on yellow fever vaccine responses in identical twins.

The specimen sequenced was CD8+ T cells sorted from blood. The V and J genes are TRBV5-5 and TRBJ2-7, with 11 positions matching TRBD2. The sequence was collected from a woman aged 18-29 years in good health. The CDR3 loop reads CASSWGLAEVFSYEQYF. The CDR3 coding sequence is TGTGCCAGCAGTTGGGGACTAGCGGAAGTCTTCTCCTACGAGCAGTACTTC.